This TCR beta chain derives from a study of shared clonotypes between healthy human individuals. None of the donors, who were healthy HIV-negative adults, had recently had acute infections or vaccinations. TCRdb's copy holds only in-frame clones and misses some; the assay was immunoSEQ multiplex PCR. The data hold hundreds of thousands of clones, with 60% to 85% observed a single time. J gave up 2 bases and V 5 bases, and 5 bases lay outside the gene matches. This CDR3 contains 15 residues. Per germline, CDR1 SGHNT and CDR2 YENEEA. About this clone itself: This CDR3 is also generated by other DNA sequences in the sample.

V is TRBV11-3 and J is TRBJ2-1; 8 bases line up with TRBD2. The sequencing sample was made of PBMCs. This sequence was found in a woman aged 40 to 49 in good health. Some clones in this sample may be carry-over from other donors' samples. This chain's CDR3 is CASSLTSGTYNEQFF. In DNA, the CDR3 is TGTGCCAGCAGCCTAACTAGCGGAACCTACAATGAGCAGTTCTTC.